The T cell receptor beta chain described here comes from a study of cytomegalovirus exposure and HLA in healthy donors. At the level of the study: Genotyping showed roughly 77% of roughly 400 donors falling in the Caucasian-associated ancestry cluster. Study-wide results and caveats: In a later analysis, TCR association rates varied by HLA locus: DRB1 most, HLA-C fewest.

On this clone itself: What it binds is unknown.

Use of 60 Vbeta and 13 Jbeta primers characterized the PCR. Repertoires were generated with immunoSEQ multiplex PCR, while TCRdb's copy carries only in-frame clones and drops some. The sample has roughly 200,000 clones, about 80% seen once. Trimming cost V 2 bases and J 8 bases, with 11 bases left between them. The CDR3 contains 13 residues. Germline CDR1 reads SGHRS; CDR2 reads YFSETQ. The TCR sequence derives from a woman aged 30 to 39 in good health and CMV-seropositive. Sequences were obtained from PBMCs. The chain combines TRBV5-1 with TRBJ2-4; possible D gene TRBD1, 5 bases. The CDR3 sequence: CASSFRREDIQYF. CDR3 DNA sequence: TGCGCCAGCAGCTTTCGCAGGGAAGACATTCAGTACTTC.